This TCR beta chain appears in the sequencing data of a study of T cell repertoires in cytomegalovirus infection. Study at large: It can be stated that public TCR beta signatures indicated CMV infection as well as a matching HLA type.

TCRdb passed the reads through MiXCR, listing each CDR3 protein once. The data show about a million distinct CDR3 sequences, around 30% seen once. CDR1 and CDR2 from the germline V gene are SGHRS and YFSETQ. The CDR3 spans 18 residues. V dropped 0 bases and J dropped 3; count of bases not matched to a gene: 13. In the case of this clonotype: The antigen remains unidentified.

Notes on the study in general: HLA-C-restricted CMV clonotypes gave the most frequent clonotype in two of eight donors.

The sequencing here drew on cultured CD8+ T cells from PBMCs, taken from culture after CMV antigen stimulation. The chain links TRBV5-1 to TRBJ1-1, with 8 bases fitting TRBD1. The sequence came from a human donor in good health (CMV status not recorded). Some clones in this sample may be carry-over from other donors' samples. Here the CDR3 reads CASSLDVGAGGADTEAFF. CDR3 DNA sequence: TGCGCCAGCAGCTTGGACGTAGGAGCAGGGGGCGCGGACACTGAAGCTTTCTTT.